This T cell receptor (beta chain) was captured by sequencing in a study of monozygotic twins with inflammatory bowel disease. After skipping T cell sorting, the authors isolated total RNA from whole blood. Notes on the study in general: With inverse Simpson as the measure, TCRbeta diversity was lower in IBD patients than in healthy co-twins. The authors found no support for a single strong IBD-associated signal or clonotype.

The germline V gene has CDR1 MNHEY and CDR2 SVGEGT. This CDR3 region has 15 residues. As regards this clonotype: The antigen is not known.

Using the 5' RACE reads, TCRdb records one entry per CDR3 protein without DNA. The listing records about 160,000 distinct CDR3 sequences. This TCR was recovered from a human donor with ulcerative colitis or Crohn's disease, or a healthy co-twin of an affected twin (not recorded which). Sequencing was performed on blood. The chain employs TRBV6-2 or TRBV6-3 and TRBJ2-1; the D call of TRBD2 rests on TCRdb alone, since no DNA is present to check it. The chain's CDR3 is CASSLGLAAYNEQFF.